This entry concerns a single T cell receptor (beta chain). The sample belongs to a study of multiple sclerosis patients with progressive multifocal leukoencephalopathy. Some clones are missing from TCRdb's copy, which holds only in-frame ones; the method was immunoSEQ multiplex PCR. The sample has approximately 31,000 clones, about 89% seen once. Losses at the gene ends were 4 bases for V and 10 bases for J; bases not matched to a gene: 4. This CDR3 has 13 residues. Germline CDR1 is SGHNT and CDR2 is YYREEE (reference sequence). Time point indicated: before natalizumab initiation. The sequence was obtained from a human donor with multiple sclerosis. The chain has TRBV5-4 and TRBJ2-1; 11 nucleotides line up with TRBD1. The specimen was PBMCs. The CDR3 sequence is CASSPDRGREQFF. In DNA, the CDR3 is TGTGCCAGCAGCCCGGACAGGGGGCGCGAGCAGTTCTTC.